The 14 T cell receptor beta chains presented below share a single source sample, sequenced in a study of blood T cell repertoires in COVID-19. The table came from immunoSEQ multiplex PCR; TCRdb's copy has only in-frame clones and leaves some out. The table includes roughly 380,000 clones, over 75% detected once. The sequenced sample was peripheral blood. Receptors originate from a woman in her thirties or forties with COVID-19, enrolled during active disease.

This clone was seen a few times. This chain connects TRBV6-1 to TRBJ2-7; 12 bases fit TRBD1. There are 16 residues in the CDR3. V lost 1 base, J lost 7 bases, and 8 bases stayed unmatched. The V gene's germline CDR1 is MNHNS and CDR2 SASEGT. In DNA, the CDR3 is TGTGCCAGCAGTGAAGAGGCCGGGACAGGGGGCGATGAGCAGTACTTC. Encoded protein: CASSEEAGTGGDEQYF.

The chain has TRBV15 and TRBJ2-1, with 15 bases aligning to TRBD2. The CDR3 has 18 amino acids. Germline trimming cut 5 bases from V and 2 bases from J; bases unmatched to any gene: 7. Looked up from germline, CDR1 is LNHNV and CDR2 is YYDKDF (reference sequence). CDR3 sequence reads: CATSPWTSGGAPYNEQFF. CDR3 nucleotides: TGTGCCACCAGCCCTTGGACTAGCGGGGGGGCCCCCTACAATGAGCAGTTCTTC.

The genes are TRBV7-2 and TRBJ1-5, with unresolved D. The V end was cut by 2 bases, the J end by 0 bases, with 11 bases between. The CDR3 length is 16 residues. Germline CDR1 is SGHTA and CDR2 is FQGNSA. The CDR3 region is CASSLMSPYSNQPQHF. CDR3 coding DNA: TGTGCCAGCAGCTTAATGTCCCCTTATAGCAATCAGCCCCAGCATTTT.

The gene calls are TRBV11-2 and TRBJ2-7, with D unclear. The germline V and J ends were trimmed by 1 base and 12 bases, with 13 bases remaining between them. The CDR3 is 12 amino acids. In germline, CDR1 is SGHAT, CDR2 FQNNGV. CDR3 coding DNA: TGTGCCAGCAGCTTAGTTGCAGGCTTAGGGTACTTC. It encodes CASSLVAGLGYF.

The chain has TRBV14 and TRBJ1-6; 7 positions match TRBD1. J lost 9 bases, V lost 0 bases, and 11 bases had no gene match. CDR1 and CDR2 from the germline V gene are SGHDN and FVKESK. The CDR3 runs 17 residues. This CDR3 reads CASSQELPGTGASPLHF. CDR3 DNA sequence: TGTGCCAGCAGCCAAGAACTACCCGGTACAGGGGCTTCACCCCTCCACTTT.

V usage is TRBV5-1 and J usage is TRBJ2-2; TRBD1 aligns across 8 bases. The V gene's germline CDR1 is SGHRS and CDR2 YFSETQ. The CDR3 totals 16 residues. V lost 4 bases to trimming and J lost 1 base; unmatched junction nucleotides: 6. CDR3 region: CASSRDGTGNTGELFF. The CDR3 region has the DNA TGCGCCAGCAGCCGGGATGGGACAGGGAACACCGGGGAGCTGTTTTTT. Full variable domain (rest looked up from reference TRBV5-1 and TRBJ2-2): KAGVTQTPRYLIKTRGQQVTLSCSPISGHRSVSWYQQTPGQGLQFLFEYFSETQRNKGNFPGRFSGRQFSNSRSEMNVSTLELGDSALYLCASSRDGTGNTGELFFGEGSRLTVL.

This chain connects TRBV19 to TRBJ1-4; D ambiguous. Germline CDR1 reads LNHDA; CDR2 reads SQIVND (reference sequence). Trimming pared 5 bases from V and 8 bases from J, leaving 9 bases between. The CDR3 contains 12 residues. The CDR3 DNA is TGTGCCAGTAGTCCCTTCGGGGAAAAACTGTTTTTT. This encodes CASSPFGEKLFF.

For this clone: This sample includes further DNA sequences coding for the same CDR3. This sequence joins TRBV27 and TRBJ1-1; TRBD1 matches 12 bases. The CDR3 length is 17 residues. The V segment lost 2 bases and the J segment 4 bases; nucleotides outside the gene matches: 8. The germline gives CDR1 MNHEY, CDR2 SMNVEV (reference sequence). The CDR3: CASSLVGQGAVGTEAFF. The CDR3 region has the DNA TGTGCCAGCAGTTTAGTGGGACAGGGGGCAGTTGGCACTGAAGCTTTCTTT.

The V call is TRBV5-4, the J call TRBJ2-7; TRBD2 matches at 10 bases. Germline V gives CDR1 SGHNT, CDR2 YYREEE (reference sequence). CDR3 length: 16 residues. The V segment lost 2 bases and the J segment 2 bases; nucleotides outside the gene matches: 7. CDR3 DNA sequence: TGTGCCAGCAGCTTACCGACTAGCGGGCTGACCTACGAGCAGTACTTC. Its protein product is CASSLPTSGLTYEQYF.

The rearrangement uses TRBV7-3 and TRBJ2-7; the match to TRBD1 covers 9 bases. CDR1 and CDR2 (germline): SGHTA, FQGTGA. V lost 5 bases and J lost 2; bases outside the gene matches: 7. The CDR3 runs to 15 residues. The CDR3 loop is CASSAGTGRAYEQYF. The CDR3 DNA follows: TGTGCCAGCAGCGCGGGGACAGGGCGTGCCTACGAGCAGTACTTC.

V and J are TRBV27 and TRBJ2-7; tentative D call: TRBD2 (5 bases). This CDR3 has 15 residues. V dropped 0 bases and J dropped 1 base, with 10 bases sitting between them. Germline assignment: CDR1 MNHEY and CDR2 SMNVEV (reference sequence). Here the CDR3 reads CASSLSGEMSYEQYF. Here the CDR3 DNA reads TGTGCCAGCAGTTTATCGGGAGAAATGTCCTACGAGCAGTACTTC.

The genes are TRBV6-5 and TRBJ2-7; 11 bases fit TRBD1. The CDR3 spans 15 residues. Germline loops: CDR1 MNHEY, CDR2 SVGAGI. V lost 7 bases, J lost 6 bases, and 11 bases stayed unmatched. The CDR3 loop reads CASTPRGTGGGEQYF. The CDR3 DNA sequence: TGTGCCAGCACCCCACGGGGGACAGGGGGGGGCGAGCAGTACTTC.

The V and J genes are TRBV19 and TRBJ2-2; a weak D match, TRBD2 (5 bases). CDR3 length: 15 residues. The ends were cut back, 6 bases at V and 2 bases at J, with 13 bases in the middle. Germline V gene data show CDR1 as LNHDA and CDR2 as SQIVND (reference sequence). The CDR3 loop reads CASSGIRTNTGELFF. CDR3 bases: TGTGCCAGTAGCGGGATCCGGACCAACACCGGGGAGCTGTTTTTT.

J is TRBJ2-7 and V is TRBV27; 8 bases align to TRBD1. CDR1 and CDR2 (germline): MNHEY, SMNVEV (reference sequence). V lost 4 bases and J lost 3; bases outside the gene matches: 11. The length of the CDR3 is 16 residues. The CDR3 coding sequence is TGTGCCAGCAGTTCATCCGACAGGGGATTATACTACGAGCAGTACTTC. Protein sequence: CASSSSDRGLYYEQYF.